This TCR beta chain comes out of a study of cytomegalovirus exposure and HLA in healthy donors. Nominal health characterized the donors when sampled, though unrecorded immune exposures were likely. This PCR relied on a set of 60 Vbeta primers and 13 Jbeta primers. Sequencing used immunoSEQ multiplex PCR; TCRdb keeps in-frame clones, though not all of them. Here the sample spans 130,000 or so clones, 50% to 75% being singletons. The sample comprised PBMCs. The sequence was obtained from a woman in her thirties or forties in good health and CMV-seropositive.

The CDR3 region has the DNA TGTGCCAGCAGTGGCACTAGCGGGAGGGAGGACGAGCAGTACTTC. Its protein is CASSGTSGREDEQYF. V is TRBV6-6 and J is TRBJ2-5; TRBD2 matches 13 bases. With the DNA end fitting TRBJ2-7 better, the J assignment may be wrong. CDR1 MNHNY and CDR2 SVGAGI come from the germline V gene (reference sequence). The CDR3 runs 15 residues.